A single sample gave rise to the 30 T cell receptor beta chains below, sequenced in a study of blood T cell repertoires in COVID-19. The repertoire was sequenced with immunoSEQ multiplex PCR; TCRdb's copy has only in-frame clones and lacks some. The data contain about 250,000 clones, approximately 89% of them singletons. Sequenced material: peripheral blood. The receptor source for this set is a woman in her sixties or seventies who had recovered from COVID-19.

This chain joins TRBV14 and TRBJ2-7; 9 bases fit TRBD2. V dropped 1 base and J dropped 7; count of bases not matched to a gene: 11. The V gene's germline CDR1 is SGHDN and CDR2 FVKESK. The CDR3 totals 16 residues. The chain's CDR3 is CASSQVSLAGRREQYF. The CDR3 nucleotides read TGTGCCAGCAGCCAAGTCTCCCTAGCGGGGCGTAGGGAGCAGTACTTC. Complete variable domain (other parts from reference TRBV14 and TRBJ2-7): EAGVTQFPSHSVIEKGQTVTLRCDPISGHDNLYWYRRVMGKEIKFLLHFVKESKQDESGMPNNRFLAERTGGTYSTLKVQPAELEDSGVYFCASSQVSLAGRREQYFGPGTRLTVT.

In its sample, this clone was seen once. The rearrangement joins TRBV9 to TRBJ1-5; D unresolved. The CDR3 extends over 13 amino acids. Germline CDR1 is SGDLS and CDR2 is YYNGEE. The ends were cut back, 0 bases at V and 4 bases at J, with 5 bases in the middle. This CDR3 reads CASSVDMNQPQHF. The CDR3 DNA is TGTGCCAGCAGCGTAGACATGAATCAGCCCCAGCATTTT.

The chain couples TRBV6-1 to TRBJ2-7; tentatively, D is TRBD2 (5 bases). Per germline, CDR1 MNHNS and CDR2 SASEGT. Trimming removed 2 bases from V and 3 bases from J, with 20 bases in between. The CDR3 totals 17 residues. The CDR3 here is CASSEIGPGLGRYEQYF. CDR3 nucleotide sequence: TGTGCCAGCAGTGAAATAGGCCCCGGACTCGGTCGCTACGAGCAGTACTTC.

This clone turned up a few times. The chain combines TRBV7-9 with TRBJ1-6, with D possibly matching TRBD1 (5 bases). Trimming stripped 4 bases from V and 11 bases from J, with 9 bases between. The CDR3 consists of 12 residues. The germline V gene has CDR1 SEHNR and CDR2 FQNEAQ (reference sequence). CDR3 residues: CASSWTRPPLHF. The CDR3 DNA reads as TGTGCCAGCAGCTGGACAAGGCCACCCCTCCACTTT.

The chain has TRBV2 and TRBJ1-1, with TRBD1 identical over 8 bases. The CDR3 length is 12 residues. V was pared by 8 bases and J by 6 bases, with 5 bases of the junction left unmatched. Germline CDR1 reads SNHLY; CDR2 reads FYNNEI. CDR3 residues: CASGTGGAEAFF. The DNA of the CDR3 is TGTGCCAGCGGAACAGGGGGGGCTGAAGCTTTCTTT.

The chain has TRBV9 and TRBJ2-5, with 12 nucleotides matching TRBD2. With 4 bases clipped from V and 1 base from J, the junction kept 5 bases outside the gene matches. There are 16 residues in the CDR3. Germline CDR1 and CDR2: SGDLS and YYNGEE. CDR3 bases: TGTGCCAGCAGCCCCACTAGCGGGGGGTTCCAAGAGACCCAGTACTTC. Its protein is CASSPTSGGFQETQYF.

The chain uses TRBV19 and TRBJ1-4; a possible D gene is TRBD1 (5 bases). The V gene lost 2 bases and the J gene lost 6 bases, with 10 bases spanning the gap. Germline assignment: CDR1 LNHDA and CDR2 SQIVND (reference sequence). The CDR3 is made up of 14 amino acids. The CDR3 region is CASSIKGLHEKLFF. The CDR3 DNA reads TGTGCCAGTAGTATAAAGGGACTTCATGAAAAACTGTTTTTT.

The V and J genes are TRBV9 and TRBJ1-5; D unclear. The germline CDR1 and CDR2 sequences are SGDLS and YYNGEE. The CDR3 loop spans 13 amino acids. V shed 0 bases and J shed 4 bases, with 5 bases lying between them. DNA of the CDR3: TGTGCCAGCAGCGTAGGGCAGAATCAGCCCCAGCATTTT. This sequence encodes CASSVGQNQPQHF.

V is TRBV23-1 and J is TRBJ2-2, with a tentative D call TRBD2 (6 bases). TRBV23-1 counts as an open reading frame of uncertain function. The CDR3 consists of 15 residues. V was cut by 6 bases and J by 5 bases, with 16 bases left in between. The CDR3 spells CASSFPGERTGELFF. The CDR3, as DNA: TGCGCCAGCAGCTTTCCGGGGGAGAGGACCGGGGAGCTGTTTTTT.

The chain has TRBV6-6 and TRBJ1-5; TRBD1 matches 9 bases. The CDR3 sequence is 15 residues long. Trimming took 6 bases from V and 3 from J; bases not matched to a gene: 6. CDR1 MNHNY and CDR2 SVGAGI come from the germline V gene (reference sequence). CDR3: CASRSGTGINQPQHF. In DNA, the CDR3 is TGTGCCAGCAGATCCGGGACAGGGATCAATCAGCCCCAGCATTTT.

This chain uses TRBV5-1 with TRBJ2-1; possibly TRBD1 for D (6 bases). CDR3 length: 13 amino acids. The germline V and J ends were trimmed by 1 base and 6 bases, with 8 bases remaining between them. The germline gives CDR1 SGHRS, CDR2 YFSETQ. The CDR3 DNA follows: TGCGCCAGCAGCTTGCAACAGGGCAATGAGCAGTTCTTC. Translated: CASSLQQGNEQFF. The full variable domain, its missing parts supplied by reference TRBV5-1 and TRBJ2-1, is KAGVTQTPRYLIKTRGQQVTLSCSPISGHRSVSWYQQTPGQGLQFLFEYFSETQRNKGNFPGRFSGRQFSNSRSEMNVSTLELGDSALYLCASSLQQGNEQFFGPGTRLTVL.

The CDR3 bases are TGTGCCAGCAGCCTAACTACTCCCGGGACAGGGGGATTATACGAGCAGTACTTC. This translates into CASSLTTPGTGGLYEQYF. The chain uses TRBV7-2 and TRBJ2-7; 11 nucleotides align to TRBD1. V trimming: 5 bases; J trimming: 4 bases; junction bases outside the gene matches: 16. In germline, CDR1 is SGHTA, CDR2 FQGNSA. The CDR3 sequence is 18 residues long.

The V gene is TRBV25-1, the J gene TRBJ1-3; 8 nucleotides line up with TRBD1. J gave up 4 bases and V 3 bases, and 5 bases lay outside the gene matches. CDR1 and CDR2 from the germline V gene are MGHDK and SYGVNS. CDR3 length: 15 amino acids. CDR3 region: CASSDQGATGNTIYF. DNA for the CDR3: TGTGCCAGCAGTGATCAGGGGGCGACCGGAAACACCATATATTTT.

The rearrangement joins TRBV18 to TRBJ2-2, with D uncertain. Trimming pared 2 bases from V and 0 bases from J, leaving 10 bases between. CDR3 length equals 16 residues. Germline-derived CDR1 and CDR2 are KGHSH and LQKENI. CDR3 amino acids: CASSPRSHANTGELFF. The CDR3 DNA sequence: TGTGCCAGCTCACCAAGGAGCCATGCGAACACCGGGGAGCTGTTTTTT.

J is TRBJ1-1 and V is TRBV7-2; 9 positions match TRBD1. CDR3 length: 14 amino acids. CDR1 and CDR2 (germline): SGHTA, FQGNSA. The J segment lost 4 bases and the V segment lost 7 bases, leaving 7 bases of the junction unmatched. The CDR3 here is CASILSTGGTEAFF. CDR3 coding DNA: TGTGCCAGCATACTATCGACAGGGGGCACTGAAGCTTTCTTT.

The chain couples TRBV7-2 to TRBJ2-5; TRBD2 might be the D (6 bases). The germline CDR1 and CDR2 sequences are SGHTA and FQGNSA. The V end lost 0 bases, the J end lost 4 bases, and 15 bases lay between the germline ends. This CDR3 is 16 amino acids long. CDR3 loop: CASSLAQTSLGETQYF. The CDR3 DNA reads TGTGCCAGCAGCTTAGCGCAAACTAGCTTGGGAGAGACCCAGTACTTC.

The rearrangement links TRBV10-3 to TRBJ1-1; 9 nucleotides line up with TRBD1. The CDR3 length is 13 residues. Germline-derived CDR1 and CDR2 are ENHRY and SYGVKD. V shed 8 bases and J 3 bases; nucleotides not matched to a gene: 4. CDR3 in DNA: TGTGCCATCTCGCGGGACAGGGACACTGAAGCTTTCTTT. This sequence encodes CAISRDRDTEAFF.

J is TRBJ2-4 and V is TRBV5-1; perhaps TRBD2 as D (5 bases). The CDR3 covers 14 residues. CDR1 and CDR2 from the germline V gene are SGHRS and YFSETQ. Between the trimmed V and J ends, which lost 2 bases and 4 bases, there was a span of 10 bases. The CDR3 DNA is TGCGCCAGCAGCTTCGCTAGCACGAAAAACATTCAGTACTTC. This codes for CASSFASTKNIQYF.

The CDR3 nucleotides read TGTGCCAGCAGGGGAAGACCGGACTCCTTGGGCACCGGGGAGCTGTTTTTT. Translated: CASRGRPDSLGTGELFF. The V gene is TRBV27, the J gene TRBJ2-2; D might be TRBD2 (5 bases). The V end lost 6 bases, the J end lost 4 bases, and 21 bases lay between the germline ends. Germline-derived CDR1 and CDR2 are MNHEY and SMNVEV (reference sequence). The CDR3 runs 17 residues.

This clone was found once. The chain recombines TRBV2 with TRBJ2-3; 11 bases map to TRBD2. Germline V gives CDR1 SNHLY, CDR2 FYNNEI. The V segment lost 8 bases and the J segment 2 bases; nucleotides outside the gene matches: 6. The CDR3 loop spans 15 amino acids. The CDR3 here is CASGRTSGLTDTQYF. CDR3 DNA sequence: TGTGCCAGCGGACGGACTAGCGGGCTCACAGATACGCAGTATTTT.

V usage is TRBV3-1 (or the pseudogene TRBV3-2) and J usage is TRBJ1-1; D might be TRBD1 (5 bases). V lost 5 bases to trimming and J lost 3 bases, with 19 bases between them. This CDR3 has 16 amino acids. Per germline, CDR1 LGHDT and CDR2 YNNKEL (reference sequence). CDR3 nucleotides: TGTGCCAGCAGCAAAGGGGAGTGGGGGAGGTACACTGAAGCTTTCTTT. It codes for CASSKGEWGRYTEAFF.

V is TRBV7-9 and J is TRBJ1-5; a weak D match, TRBD1 (5 bases). The germline V gene encodes CDR1 SEHNR and CDR2 FQNEAQ (reference sequence). The ends were cut back, 5 bases at V and 7 bases at J, with 12 bases in the middle. There are 13 residues in the CDR3. The CDR3 reads CASSRGTAQPQHF. The CDR3 nucleotides read TGTGCCAGCAGCCGCGGGACGGCACAGCCCCAGCATTTT.

This sequence joins TRBV28 and TRBJ2-1; 8 nucleotides match TRBD1. The germline V gene has CDR1 MDHEN and CDR2 SYDVKM. The V and J ends lost 6 bases and 0 bases, in that order; junction bases with no gene match: 7. The CDR3 runs to 16 residues. CDR3 amino acids: CASRGQGFSSYNEQFF. In DNA form, the CDR3 reads TGTGCCAGCAGAGGACAGGGTTTTAGCTCCTACAATGAGCAGTTCTTC.

The genes are TRBV9 and TRBJ1-6; no clear D. CDR3 size: 15 residues. The V gene lost 0 bases and the J gene lost 5 bases, with 9 bases spanning the gap. Germline CDR1 is SGDLS and CDR2 is YYNGEE. The CDR3: CASSVALQDNSPLHF. CDR3 in DNA: TGTGCCAGCAGCGTAGCTTTGCAGGATAATTCACCCCTCCACTTT.

This chain joins TRBV6-5 and TRBJ1-6, with TRBD1 identical over 8 bases. Germline V lookup: CDR1 MNHEY, CDR2 SVGAGI. V lost 6 bases and J lost 8; bases outside the gene matches: 6. The CDR3 runs to 14 residues. The CDR3 protein is CASRATGVDSPLHF. CDR3 sequence (DNA): TGTGCCAGCAGGGCGACAGGGGTCGATTCACCCCTCCACTTT.

In this sample, this clone turned up once. The gene calls are TRBV5-8 and TRBJ1-5; D is perhaps TRBD1 (6 bases). The CDR3 is 16 amino acids. CDR1 and CDR2 (germline): SGHTS, YDEGEE. V lost 0 bases and J lost 6, with 16 bases in between. The CDR3 protein is CASSLDVGGASQPQHF. The CDR3 nucleotides read TGTGCCAGCAGCTTGGATGTTGGGGGGGCATCTCAGCCCCAGCATTTT.

In DNA form, the CDR3 reads TGCAGTGCTAGTCCAGGGAACTATGGCTACACCTTC. Residues: CSASPGNYGYTF. The chain couples TRBV20-1 to TRBJ1-2, with TRBD1 as a possible D gene (5 bases). Germline CDR1 reads DFQATT; CDR2 reads SNEGSKA (reference sequence). Trimming took off 3 bases at V and 2 bases at J, with 7 bases between the two ends. The CDR3 runs 12 residues.

The genes are TRBV27 and TRBJ2-5; D possibly corresponds to TRBD1 (5 bases). The CDR3 is made up of 15 amino acids. Germline loops: CDR1 MNHEY, CDR2 SMNVEV (reference sequence). Trimming removed 2 bases from V and 5 bases from J, with 15 bases in between. In nucleotides, the CDR3 is TGTGCCAGCAGTTTACGGGCAGGGCAGGTCGAGACCCAGTACTTC. It yields the protein CASSLRAGQVETQYF.

V is TRBV12-5 and J is TRBJ2-7; 11 bases map to TRBD1. From germline, CDR1 is LGHNT and CDR2 FRNRAP. CDR3 size: 14 residues. The ends lost 7 bases at V and 1 base at J; junction bases unmatched: 3. CDR3 region: CASAWDRGSYEQYF. The CDR3 DNA reads TGTGCTAGTGCCTGGGACAGGGGGTCCTACGAGCAGTACTTC. Full variable domain (outside the CDR3, taken from reference TRBV12-5 and TRBJ2-7): DARVTQTPRHKVTEMGQEVTMRCQPILGHNTVFWYRQTMMQGLELLAYFRNRAPLDDSGMPKDRFSAEMPDATLATLKIQPSEPRDSAVYFCASAWDRGSYEQYFGPGTRLTVT.

V gene TRBV7-3 combines with J gene TRBJ2-3, with D unresolved. Trimming left V 2 bases short and J 3 bases short, with 6 bases between. The CDR3 extends over 13 amino acids. Germline CDR1 reads SGHTA; CDR2 reads FQGTGA. CDR3 nucleotide sequence: TGTGCCAGCAGCTTACTGAGGACAGATACGCAGTATTTT. Translation gives CASSLLRTDTQYF. Filled out from reference TRBV7-3 and TRBJ2-3, the complete variable domain reads GAGVSQTPSNKVTEKGKYVELRCDPISGHTALYWYRQSLGQGPEFLIYFQGTGAADDSGLPNDRFFAVRPEGSVSTLKIQRTERGDSAVYLCASSLLRTDTQYFGPGTRLTVL.